The clone carrying this T cell receptor (beta chain) was seen repeatedly, ten times or more. TCR beta libraries were built with iRepertoire HTBI primers and Arm-PCR of CDR3 regions. TCRdb re-called the multiplex PCR reads through MiXCR, storing one row per CDR3 protein. This table has 320,000 or so distinct CDR3 sequences, 18% appearing once. This sample was taken from a study of regulatory T cells in long-lasting Graves disease. This sample's time point: newly diagnosed GD, antithyroid drugs for less than 3 months. PBMC RNA was the source of the TCR library. The sequence was collected from a female donor with Graves disease. Here the sequenced sample was peripheral blood mononuclear cells (PBMCs), taken at new diagnosis, from a patient treated with antithyroid drugs.

For the CDR3, the DNA is TGTGCCAGCAGCCCCTCCCCTCCGGGGGAAGCTTTCTTT. Its translation is CASSPSPPGEAFF. The V call is TRBV5-4, the J call TRBJ1-1; unclear D gene. CDR1 is SGHNT, CDR2 YYREEE, per germline (reference sequence). V lost 4 bases, J lost 8 bases, and 15 bases lay in between. This CDR3 spans 13 amino acids. The complete variable domain, with remaining parts taken from reference TRBV5-4 and TRBJ1-1, reads ETGVTQSPTHLIKTRGQQVTLRCSSQSGHNTVSWYQQALGQGPQFIFQYYREEENGRGNFPPRFSGLQFPNYSSELNVNALELDDSALYLCASSPSPPGEAFFGQGTRLTVV.